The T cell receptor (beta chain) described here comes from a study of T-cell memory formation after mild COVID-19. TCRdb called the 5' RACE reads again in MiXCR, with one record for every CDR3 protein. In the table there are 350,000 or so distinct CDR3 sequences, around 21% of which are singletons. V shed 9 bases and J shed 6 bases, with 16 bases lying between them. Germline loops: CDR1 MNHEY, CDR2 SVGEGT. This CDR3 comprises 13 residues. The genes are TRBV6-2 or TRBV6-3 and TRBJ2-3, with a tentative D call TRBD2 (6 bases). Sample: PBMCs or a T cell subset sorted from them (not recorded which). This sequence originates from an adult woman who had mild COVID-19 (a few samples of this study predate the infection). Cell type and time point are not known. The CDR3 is CASGGWGVDTQYF. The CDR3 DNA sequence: TGTGCCAGTGGCGGTTGGGGGGTGGATACGCAGTATTTT.